These 9 T cell receptor beta chains were sequenced from one sample in a study of shared clonotypes between healthy human individuals. CD8 cells regarded as naive lacked CD45RO, were positively chosen for CCR7, and omitted terminally differentiated effector memory CD45RA+ cells. The repertoire was sequenced with immunoSEQ multiplex PCR; TCRdb's copy has only in-frame clones and lacks some. There are a few million clones in the sample; around 93% occur only once, and around 1.7% lies in the top ten. The specimen was naive CD8+ T cells from PBMCs. These TCRs come from a man aged 18 to 35 in good health. Some clones in this sample may be carry-over from other donors' samples.

V and J are TRBV9 and TRBJ2-5; D tentatively reads TRBD1 or TRBD2 (5 bases each). Trimming took off 2 bases at V and 4 bases at J, with 18 bases between the two ends. Germline-derived CDR1 and CDR2 are SGDLS and YYNGEE. This CDR3 is built from 16 residues. The CDR3 bases are TGTGCCAGCAGCGTGCCCCGGGACGCGGAAGGAGAGACCCAGTACTTC. Residues: CASSVPRDAEGETQYF.

Comments on this clone: Other DNA sequences in the same sample also yield this CDR3. This chain links TRBV30 with TRBJ1-1; no clear D gene. Trimming stripped 0 bases from V and 1 base from J, with 9 bases between. There are 14 residues in the CDR3. Germline V lookup: CDR1 GTSNPN, CDR2 SVGIG (reference sequence). DNA for the CDR3: TGTGCCTGGAGTGTATTAGGTCCGAACACTGAAGCTTTCTTT. Translation: CAWSVLGPNTEAFF. Full variable domain (missing parts from reference TRBV30 and TRBJ1-1): SQTIHQWPATLVQPVGSPLSLECTVEGTSNPNLYWYRQAAGRGLQLLFYSVGIGQISSEVPQNLSASRPQDRQFILSSKKLLLSDSGFYLCAWSVLGPNTEAFFGQGTRLTVV.

The V and J genes are TRBV7-9 and TRBJ2-5; 11 positions agree with TRBD2. Germline CDR1 reads SEHNR; CDR2 reads FQNEAQ (reference sequence). CDR3 length equals 16 residues. The J segment lost 4 bases and the V segment lost 10 bases, leaving 14 bases of the junction unmatched. CDR3: CAISGVLAGVGETQYF. The CDR3 nucleotides are TGTGCCATATCCGGGGTACTAGCGGGAGTTGGAGAGACCCAGTACTTC.

This clone was recorded a few times. The chain employs TRBV14 and TRBJ1-1; D is ambiguous. Germline V gene sequence: CDR1 SGHDN, CDR2 FVKESK. Trimming removed 4 bases at V and 3 bases at J, with 6 bases between. The CDR3 consists of 12 residues. CDR3 protein: CASSPDYTEAFF. In nucleotides, the CDR3 is TGTGCCAGCAGCCCGGATTACACTGAAGCTTTCTTT.

This chain joins TRBV11-2 and TRBJ1-2, with TRBD1 matching over 8 bases. The germline CDR1 and CDR2 sequences are SGHAT and FQNNGV. J was trimmed by 5 bases and V by 5 bases; bases with no gene match: 4. CDR3 size: 13 residues. The DNA for the CDR3 is TGTGCCAGCAGCCCGACAGGGGAGTATGGCTACACCTTC. Its translation: CASSPTGEYGYTF.

The chain joins TRBV5-1 to TRBJ1-1, with D possibly matching TRBD1 (5 bases). Trimming stripped 1 base from V and 6 bases from J, with 13 bases between. CDR1 and CDR2 (germline): SGHRS, YFSETQ. The CDR3 extends over 14 amino acids. CDR3 protein: CASSLKETGAEAFF. CDR3 sequence (DNA): TGCGCCAGCAGCTTGAAGGAGACGGGGGCTGAAGCTTTCTTT.

The rearrangement links TRBV6-5 to TRBJ1-3; D may be TRBD1 (6 bases). The V and J ends lost 11 bases and 2 bases respectively, with 13 bases between them. This CDR3 is 13 amino acids long. Germline V gives CDR1 MNHEY, CDR2 SVGAGI. CDR3 coding DNA: TGTGCCGGGGGGCCCGGCCCTGGAAACACCATATATTTT. Translated: CAGGPGPGNTIYF.

The chain links TRBV4-2 to TRBJ2-7; D may be TRBD1 (6 bases). This CDR3 has 15 amino acids. With 1 base removed from V and 6 bases from J, the gap between germline ends came to 16 bases. Germline CDR1 and CDR2: LGHNA and YNFKEQ. CDR3 sequence (DNA): TGTGCCAGCAGCCAAGGCACAGGGAGTTTAGGCGAGCAGTACTTC. Protein: CASSQGTGSLGEQYF.

J is TRBJ2-7 and V is TRBV5-8, with 7 bases fitting TRBD2. The CDR3 runs 15 residues. Trimming took 6 bases from V and 3 from J; bases not matched to a gene: 12. The V gene's germline CDR1 is SGHTS and CDR2 YDEGEE. CDR3 protein: CASTPLAGLYYEQYF. The CDR3 nucleotides are TGTGCCAGCACCCCCCTTGCGGGACTATACTACGAGCAGTACTTC.